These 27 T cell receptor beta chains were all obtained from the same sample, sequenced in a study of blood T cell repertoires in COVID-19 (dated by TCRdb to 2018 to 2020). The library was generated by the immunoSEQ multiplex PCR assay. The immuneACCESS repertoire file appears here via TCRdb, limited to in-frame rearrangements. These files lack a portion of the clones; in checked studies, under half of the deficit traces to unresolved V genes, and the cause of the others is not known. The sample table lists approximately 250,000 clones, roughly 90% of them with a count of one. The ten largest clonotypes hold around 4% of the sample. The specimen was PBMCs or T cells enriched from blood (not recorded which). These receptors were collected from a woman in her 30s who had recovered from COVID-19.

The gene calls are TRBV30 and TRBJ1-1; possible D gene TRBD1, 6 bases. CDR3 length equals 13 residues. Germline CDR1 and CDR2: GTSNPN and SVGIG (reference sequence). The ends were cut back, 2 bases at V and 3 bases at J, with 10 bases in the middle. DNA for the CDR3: TGTGCCTGGAGTACAGGGCCCTACACTGAAGCTTTCTTT. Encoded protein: CAWSTGPYTEAFF.

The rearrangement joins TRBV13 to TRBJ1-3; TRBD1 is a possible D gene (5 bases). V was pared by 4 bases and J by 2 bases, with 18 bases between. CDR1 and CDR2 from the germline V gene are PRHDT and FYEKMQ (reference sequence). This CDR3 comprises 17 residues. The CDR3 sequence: CASSSASHAGAGNTIYF. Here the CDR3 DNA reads TGTGCCAGCAGCTCCGCCAGTCATGCGGGGGCTGGAAACACCATATATTTT.

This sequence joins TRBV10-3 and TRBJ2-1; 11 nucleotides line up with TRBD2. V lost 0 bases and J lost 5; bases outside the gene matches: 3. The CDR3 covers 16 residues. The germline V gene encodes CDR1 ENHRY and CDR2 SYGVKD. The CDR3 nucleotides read TGTGCCATCAGTGAGTCGTTGGGACTAGCGGACAATGAGCAGTTCTTC. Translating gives CAISESLGLADNEQFF.

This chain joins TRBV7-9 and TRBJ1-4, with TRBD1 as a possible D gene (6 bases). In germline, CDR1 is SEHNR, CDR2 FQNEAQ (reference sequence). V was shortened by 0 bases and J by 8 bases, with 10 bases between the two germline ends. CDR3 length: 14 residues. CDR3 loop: CASSLAQGGEKLFF. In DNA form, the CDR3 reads TGTGCCAGCAGCTTAGCACAGGGTGGGGAAAAACTGTTTTTT.

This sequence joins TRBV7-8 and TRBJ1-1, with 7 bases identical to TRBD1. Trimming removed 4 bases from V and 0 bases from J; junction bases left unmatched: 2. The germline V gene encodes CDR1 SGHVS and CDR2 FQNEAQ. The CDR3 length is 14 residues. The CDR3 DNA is TGTGCCAGCAGCTGGGGACAGCTGAACACTGAAGCTTTCTTT. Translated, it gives CASSWGQLNTEAFF.

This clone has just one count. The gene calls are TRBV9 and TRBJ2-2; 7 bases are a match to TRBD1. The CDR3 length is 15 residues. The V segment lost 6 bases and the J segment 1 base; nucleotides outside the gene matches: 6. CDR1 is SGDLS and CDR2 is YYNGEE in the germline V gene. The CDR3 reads CASTGDRENTGELFF. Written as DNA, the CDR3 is TGTGCCAGCACCGGCGACAGGGAGAACACCGGGGAGCTGTTTTTT.

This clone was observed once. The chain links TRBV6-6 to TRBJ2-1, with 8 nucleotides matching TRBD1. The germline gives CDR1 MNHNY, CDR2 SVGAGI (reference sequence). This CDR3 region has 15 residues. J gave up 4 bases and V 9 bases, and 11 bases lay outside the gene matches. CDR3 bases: TGTGCCAGTGTTAGTAGGGGACAGGTATACAATGAGCAGTTCTTC. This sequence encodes CASVSRGQVYNEQFF.

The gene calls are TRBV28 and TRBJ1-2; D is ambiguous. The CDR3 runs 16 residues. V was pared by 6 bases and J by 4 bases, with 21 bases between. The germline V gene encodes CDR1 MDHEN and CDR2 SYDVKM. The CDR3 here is CASSSLRLGITYGYTF. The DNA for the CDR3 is TGTGCCAGCAGCTCCTTGCGACTCGGGATCACCTATGGCTACACCTTC.

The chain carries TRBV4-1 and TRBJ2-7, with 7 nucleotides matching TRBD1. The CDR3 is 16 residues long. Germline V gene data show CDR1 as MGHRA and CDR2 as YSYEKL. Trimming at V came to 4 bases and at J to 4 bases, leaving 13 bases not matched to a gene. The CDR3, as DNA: TGCGCCAGCAGCCTGCCATCCCGGGACAGCGTATACGAGCAGTACTTC. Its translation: CASSLPSRDSVYEQYF.

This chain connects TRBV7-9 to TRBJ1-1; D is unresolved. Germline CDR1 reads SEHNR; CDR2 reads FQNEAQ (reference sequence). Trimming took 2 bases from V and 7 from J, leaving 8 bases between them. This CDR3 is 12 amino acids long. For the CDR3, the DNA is TGTGCCAGCAGCTTACAGTCGGGTGAAGCTTTCTTT. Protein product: CASSLQSGEAFF.

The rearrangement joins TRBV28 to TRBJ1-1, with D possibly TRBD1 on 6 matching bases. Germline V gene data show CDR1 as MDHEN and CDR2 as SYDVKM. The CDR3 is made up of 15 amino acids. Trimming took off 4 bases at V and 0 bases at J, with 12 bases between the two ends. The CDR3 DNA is TGTGCCAGCAGTTACCCGACAGGAATGAACACTGAAGCTTTCTTT. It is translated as CASSYPTGMNTEAFF.

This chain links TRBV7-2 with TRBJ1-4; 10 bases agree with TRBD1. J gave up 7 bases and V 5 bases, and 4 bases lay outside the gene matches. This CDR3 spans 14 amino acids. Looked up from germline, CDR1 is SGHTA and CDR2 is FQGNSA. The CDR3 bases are TGTGCCAGCAGCGCGGACAGGGGGACTGAAAAACTGTTTTTT. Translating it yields CASSADRGTEKLFF.

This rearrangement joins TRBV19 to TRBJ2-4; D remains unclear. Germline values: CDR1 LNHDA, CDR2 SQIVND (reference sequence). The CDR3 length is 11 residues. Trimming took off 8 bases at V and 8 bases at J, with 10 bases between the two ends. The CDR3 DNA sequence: TGTGCCAGTGAGGTTACGGACATTCAGTACTTC. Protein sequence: CASEVTDIQYF. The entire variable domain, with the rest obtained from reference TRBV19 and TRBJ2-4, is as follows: DGGITQSPKYLFRKEGQNVTLSCEQNLNHDAMYWYRQDPGQGLRLIYYSQIVNDFQKGDIAEGYSVSREKKESFPLTVTSAQKNPTAFYLCASEVTDIQYFGAGTRLSVL.

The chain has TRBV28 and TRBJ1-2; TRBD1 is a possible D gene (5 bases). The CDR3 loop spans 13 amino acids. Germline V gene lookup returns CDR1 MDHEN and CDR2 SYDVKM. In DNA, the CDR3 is TGTGTATCGTGGGGGGAAGCTAACTATGGCTACACCTTC. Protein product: CVSWGEANYGYTF.

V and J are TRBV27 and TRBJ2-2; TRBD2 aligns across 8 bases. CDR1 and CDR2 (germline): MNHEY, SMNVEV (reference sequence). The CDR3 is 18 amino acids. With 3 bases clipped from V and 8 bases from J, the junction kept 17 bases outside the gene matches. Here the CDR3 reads CASSFAPFRAGASGELFF. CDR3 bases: TGTGCCAGCAGTTTTGCCCCCTTCAGAGCGGGAGCGTCGGGGGAGCTGTTTTTT.

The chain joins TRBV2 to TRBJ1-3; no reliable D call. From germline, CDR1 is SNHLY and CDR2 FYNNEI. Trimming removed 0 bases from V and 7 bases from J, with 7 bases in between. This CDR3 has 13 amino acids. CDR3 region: CASSEAWSNTIYF. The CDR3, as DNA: TGTGCCAGCAGTGAAGCGTGGAGCAACACCATATATTTT.

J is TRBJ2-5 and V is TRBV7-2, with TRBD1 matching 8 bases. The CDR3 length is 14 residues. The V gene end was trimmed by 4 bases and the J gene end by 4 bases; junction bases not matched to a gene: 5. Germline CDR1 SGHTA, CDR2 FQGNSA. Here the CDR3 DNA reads TGTGCCAGCAGCTCCCGACAGGGGATAGAGACCCAGTACTTC. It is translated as CASSSRQGIETQYF.

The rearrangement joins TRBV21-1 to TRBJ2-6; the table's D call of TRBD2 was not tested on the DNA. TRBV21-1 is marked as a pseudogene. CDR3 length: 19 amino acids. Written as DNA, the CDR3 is TGTGCCAGCAGCAAAGTAGAAGGGACTTCGCGTTCTGGGGCCAACGTCCTGACTTTC. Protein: CASSKVEGTSRSGANVLTF.

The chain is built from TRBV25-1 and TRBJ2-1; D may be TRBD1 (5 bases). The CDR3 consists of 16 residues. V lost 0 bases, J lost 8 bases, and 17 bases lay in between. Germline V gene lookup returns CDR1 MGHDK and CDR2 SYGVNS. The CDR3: CASSEYFSGMVDEQFF. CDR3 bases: TGTGCCAGCAGTGAATACTTCTCAGGGATGGTGGATGAGCAGTTCTTC.

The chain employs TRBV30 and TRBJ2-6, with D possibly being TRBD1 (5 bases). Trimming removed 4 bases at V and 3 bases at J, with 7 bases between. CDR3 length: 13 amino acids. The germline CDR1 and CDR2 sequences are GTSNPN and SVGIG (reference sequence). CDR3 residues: CAWTGIGANVLTF. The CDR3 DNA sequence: TGTGCCTGGACAGGGATTGGGGCCAACGTCCTGACTTTC.

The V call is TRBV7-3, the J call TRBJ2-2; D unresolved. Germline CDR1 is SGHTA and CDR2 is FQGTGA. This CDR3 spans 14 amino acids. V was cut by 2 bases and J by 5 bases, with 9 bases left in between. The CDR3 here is CASSLWASTGELFF. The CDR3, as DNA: TGTGCCAGCAGCTTATGGGCCAGTACCGGGGAGCTGTTTTTT.

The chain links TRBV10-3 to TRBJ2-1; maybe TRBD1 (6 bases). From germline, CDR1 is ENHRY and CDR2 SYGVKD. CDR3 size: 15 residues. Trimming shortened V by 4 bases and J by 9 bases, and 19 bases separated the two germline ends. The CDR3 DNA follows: TGTGCCATCAGTGCCTCGCCACAGGGTCGTGGTGAGCAGTTCTTC. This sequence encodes CAISASPQGRGEQFF.

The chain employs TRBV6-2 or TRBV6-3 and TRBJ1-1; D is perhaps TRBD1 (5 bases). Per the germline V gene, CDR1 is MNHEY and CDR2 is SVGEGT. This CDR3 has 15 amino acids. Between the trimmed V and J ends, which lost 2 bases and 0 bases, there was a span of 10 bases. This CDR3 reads CASSYVGHLNTEAFF. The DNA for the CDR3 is TGTGCCAGCAGTTACGTAGGACATCTGAACACTGAAGCTTTCTTT.

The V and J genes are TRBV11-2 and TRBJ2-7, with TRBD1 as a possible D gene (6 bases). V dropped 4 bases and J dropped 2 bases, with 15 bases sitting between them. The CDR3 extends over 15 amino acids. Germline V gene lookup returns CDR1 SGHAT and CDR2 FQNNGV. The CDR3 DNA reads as TGTGCCAGCAGCTCCGGACATCAGGGGACCTACGAGCAGTACTTC. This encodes CASSSGHQGTYEQYF.

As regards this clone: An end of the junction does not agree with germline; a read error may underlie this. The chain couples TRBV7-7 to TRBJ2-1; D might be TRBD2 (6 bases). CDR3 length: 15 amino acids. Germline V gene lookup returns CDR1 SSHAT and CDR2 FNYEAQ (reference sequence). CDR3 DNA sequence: TGTGCTAGCATCCAGGAGGGGAGCTCCTACAATGAGCAGTTCTTC. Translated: CASIQEGSSYNEQFF.

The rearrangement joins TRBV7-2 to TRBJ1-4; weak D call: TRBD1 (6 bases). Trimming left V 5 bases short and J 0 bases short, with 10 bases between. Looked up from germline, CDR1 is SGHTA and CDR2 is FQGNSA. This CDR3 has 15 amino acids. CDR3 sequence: CASSGPGATNEKLFF. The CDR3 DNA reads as TGTGCCAGCAGCGGACCAGGGGCAACTAATGAAAAACTGTTTTTT.

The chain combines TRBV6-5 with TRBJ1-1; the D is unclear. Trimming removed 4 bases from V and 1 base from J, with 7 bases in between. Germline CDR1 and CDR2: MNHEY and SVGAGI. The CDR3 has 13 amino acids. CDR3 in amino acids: CASSFTANTEAFF. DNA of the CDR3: TGTGCCAGCAGTTTTACAGCGAACACTGAAGCTTTCTTT.